Sequencing of this T cell receptor beta chain was carried out in a study of blood T cell repertoires in COVID-19 (dated by TCRdb to 2018 to 2021). For the study in its entirety: Collaborator samples came from the United States, Italy and Spain and covered acute and convalescent phases of COVID-19. The prospective study material was composed of cDNA or gDNA derived from T cells, B-cell-depleted T cells, or PBMCs. The dataset comprised deeply sampled blood TCRbeta repertoires from subjects exposed to, actively infected with, or recovered from COVID-19. The repertoires were made available in a free public database intended to serve as a resource for research on the immune response to SARS-CoV-2. The samples were drawn from the first 160 participants of the ongoing ImmuneRACE study and from 1,200 or so subjects provided by 6 global collaborators. A de-identified subject ID, COVID-19 status, age in years and sex were almost always included in the sample metadata. Where available, HLA class I and class II types were obtained from metadata supplied by the sample provider rather than from assay-based typing.

TCRbeta CDR3 regions were amplified from genomic DNA using the immunoSEQ Assay, a bias-controlled multiplex PCR. Per the authors' processing: Within the assay, amplification of reference gene primers was used to estimate how many nucleated cells each sample contained. To quantify the absolute abundance of each unique TCRbeta CDR3 rearrangement, sequence reads were collapsed and filtered. For each sample, productive Simpson clonality was calculated by taking the square root of Simpson's diversity index across productive rearrangements. TCRdb holds this immuneACCESS table with in-frame rearrangements only. Some clones are missing; in checked studies, unresolved V genes explain under half, and the rest has no known cause. From that table come the V and J calls and clone size; the DNA was used to work out D and trimming. The sample table records 150,000 to 200,000 clones; just over 90% of these occur just once. Roughly 2% of the sample comes from the top ten.

What the research found in general, with its limitations: The amount of clinical and demographic metadata varied by source and participant and was provided uncurated.

Remarks on this clone: It has no known antigen specificity. Base qualities are not recorded, but no much larger clone differs from it by a single base.

One collaborating source in Seattle enrolled patients during active infection and followed them longitudinally through the course of disease. The collaborating institutions used their own protocols to collect whole blood in K2EDTA tubes. For TCRbeta analysis, collaborator samples were shipped as frozen whole blood, as isolated PBMCs, or as DNA extracted from either sample type. Via the germline V gene, CDR1 is SGHAT and CDR2 FQNNGV. From its cysteine to its phenylalanine, the CDR3 spans 12 amino acids. Only the CDR3 portion is preserved as DNA: 36 bases, with reading frame beginning at the first base. At the junction V is shortened by 1 base and J by 7 bases, with 7 bases in between.

The rearrangement joined TRBV11-2 to TRBJ1-1; too little of a D gene remains to name it. The sequence was obtained from a woman aged 60-70 years with COVID-19, enrolled during active disease. Sequencing input: peripheral blood. The DNA sequence follows: TGTGCCAGCAGCTTAGTTGGCAATGAAGCTTTCTTT. Translated, this gives CASSLVGNEAFF. This CDR3, with the reference TRBV11-2 and TRBJ1-1 proteins standing in past its ends, gives the full variable domain EAGVAQSPRYKIIEKRQSVAFWCNPISGHATLYWYQQILGQGPKLLIQFQNNGVVDDSQLPKDRFSAERLKGVDSTLKIQPAKLEDSAVYLCASSLVGNEAFFGQGTRLTVV.